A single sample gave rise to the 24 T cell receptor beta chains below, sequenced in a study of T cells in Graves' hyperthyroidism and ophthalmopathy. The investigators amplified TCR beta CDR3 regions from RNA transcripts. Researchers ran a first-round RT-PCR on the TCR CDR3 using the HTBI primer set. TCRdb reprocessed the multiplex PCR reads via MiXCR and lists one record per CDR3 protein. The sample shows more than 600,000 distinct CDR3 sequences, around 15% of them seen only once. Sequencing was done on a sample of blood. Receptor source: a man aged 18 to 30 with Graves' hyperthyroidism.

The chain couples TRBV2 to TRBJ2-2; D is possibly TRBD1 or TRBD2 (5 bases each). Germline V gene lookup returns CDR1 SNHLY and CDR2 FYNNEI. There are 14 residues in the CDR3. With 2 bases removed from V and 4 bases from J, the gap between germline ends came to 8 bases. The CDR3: CASSESGGTGELFF. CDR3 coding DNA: TGTGCCAGCAGTGAATCTGGGGGCACCGGGGAGCTGTTTTTT.

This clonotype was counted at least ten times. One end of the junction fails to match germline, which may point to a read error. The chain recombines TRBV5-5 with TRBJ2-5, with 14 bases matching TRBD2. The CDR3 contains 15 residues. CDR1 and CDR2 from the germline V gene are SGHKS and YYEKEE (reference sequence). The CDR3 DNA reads TGTGCCAGCAGCTCCCAGGGACTAGCGGGAGAGGCCCAGTACTTC. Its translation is CASSSQGLAGEAQYF.

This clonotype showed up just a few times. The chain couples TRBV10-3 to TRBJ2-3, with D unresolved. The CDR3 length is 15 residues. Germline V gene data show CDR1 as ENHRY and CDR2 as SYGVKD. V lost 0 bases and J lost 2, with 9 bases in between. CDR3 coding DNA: TGTGCCATCAGTGAGTCGAAACAGTCCACAGATACGCAGTATTTT. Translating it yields CAISESKQSTDTQYF.

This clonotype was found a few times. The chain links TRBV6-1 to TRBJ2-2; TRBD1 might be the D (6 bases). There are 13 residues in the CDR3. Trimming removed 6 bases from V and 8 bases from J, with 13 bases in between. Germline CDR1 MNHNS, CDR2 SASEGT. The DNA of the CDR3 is TGTGCCAGCAGCCCGACAGGTTTGGGGGAGCTGTTTTTT. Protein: CASSPTGLGELFF.

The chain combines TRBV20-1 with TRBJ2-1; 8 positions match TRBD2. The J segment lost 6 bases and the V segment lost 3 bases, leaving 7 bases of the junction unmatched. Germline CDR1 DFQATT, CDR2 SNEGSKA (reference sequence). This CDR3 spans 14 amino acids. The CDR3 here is CSASSSGSINEQFF. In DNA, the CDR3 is TGCAGTGCTAGCTCCAGCGGGAGTATCAATGAGCAGTTCTTC.

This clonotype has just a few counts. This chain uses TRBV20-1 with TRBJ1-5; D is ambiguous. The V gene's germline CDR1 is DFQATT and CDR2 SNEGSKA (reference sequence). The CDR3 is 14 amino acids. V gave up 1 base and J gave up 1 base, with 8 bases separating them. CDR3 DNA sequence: TGCAGTGCTAGAGGGGAGAGGAGCAATCAGCCCCAGCATTTT. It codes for CSARGERSNQPQHF.

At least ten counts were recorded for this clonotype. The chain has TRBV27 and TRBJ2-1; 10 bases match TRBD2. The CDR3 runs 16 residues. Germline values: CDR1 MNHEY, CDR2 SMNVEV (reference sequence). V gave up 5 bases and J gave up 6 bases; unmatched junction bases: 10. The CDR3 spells CASSMSGRASGNEQFF. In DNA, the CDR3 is TGTGCCAGCAGTATGAGCGGGAGGGCCAGTGGCAATGAGCAGTTCTTC.

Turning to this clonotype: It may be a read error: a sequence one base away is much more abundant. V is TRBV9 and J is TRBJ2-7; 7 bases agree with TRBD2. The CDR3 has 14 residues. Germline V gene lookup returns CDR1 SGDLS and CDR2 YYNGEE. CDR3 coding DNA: TGTGCCAGCAGCCCCACTACGGGGAGGGACGAGCAGTGCTTC. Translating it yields CASSPTTGRDEQCF.

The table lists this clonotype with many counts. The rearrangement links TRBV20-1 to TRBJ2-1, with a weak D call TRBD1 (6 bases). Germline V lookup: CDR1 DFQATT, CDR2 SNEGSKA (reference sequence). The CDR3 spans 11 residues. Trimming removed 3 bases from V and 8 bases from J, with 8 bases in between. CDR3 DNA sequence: TGCAGTGCTAGGGCAGGGGATGAGCAGTTCTTC. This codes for CSARAGDEQFF.

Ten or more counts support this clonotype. The CDR3 coding sequence is TGCGCCAGCAGTGAGTCGCGAGCTAGCGGTACCTACGAGCAGTACTTC. It specifies CASSESRASGTYEQYF. The rearrangement uses TRBV10-1 and TRBJ2-7, with TRBD2 matching 7 bases. There are 16 residues in the CDR3. Germline assignment: CDR1 WNHNN and CDR2 SYGVQD (reference sequence). Trimming at V came to 0 bases and at J to 2 bases, leaving 7 bases not matched to a gene.

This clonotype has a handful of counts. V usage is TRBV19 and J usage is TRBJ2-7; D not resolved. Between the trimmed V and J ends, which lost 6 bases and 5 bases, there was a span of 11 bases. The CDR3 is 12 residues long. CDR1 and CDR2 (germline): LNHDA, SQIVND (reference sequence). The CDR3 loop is CASSHRANEQYF. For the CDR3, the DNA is TGTGCCAGTAGCCACCGGGCAAACGAGCAGTACTTC.

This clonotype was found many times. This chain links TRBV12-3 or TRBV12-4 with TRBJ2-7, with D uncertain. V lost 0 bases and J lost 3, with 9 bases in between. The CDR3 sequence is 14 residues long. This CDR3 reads CASSLARRDYEQYF. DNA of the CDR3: TGTGCCAGCAGTTTAGCTAGGCGTGACTACGAGCAGTACTTC.

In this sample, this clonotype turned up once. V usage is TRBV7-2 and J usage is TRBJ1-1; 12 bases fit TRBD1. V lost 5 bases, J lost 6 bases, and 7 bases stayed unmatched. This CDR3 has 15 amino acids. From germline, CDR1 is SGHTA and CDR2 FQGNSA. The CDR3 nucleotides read TGTGCCAGCAGCGCCTTCGGGACAGGGGGCGCTGAAGCTTTCTTT. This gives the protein CASSAFGTGGAEAFF.

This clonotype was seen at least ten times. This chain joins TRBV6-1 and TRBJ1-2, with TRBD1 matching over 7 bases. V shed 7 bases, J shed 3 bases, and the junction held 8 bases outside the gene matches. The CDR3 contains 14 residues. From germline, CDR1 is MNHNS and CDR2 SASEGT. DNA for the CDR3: TGTGCCAGCACCGGATCTCAGGGGGACTATGGCTACACCTTC. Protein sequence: CASTGSQGDYGYTF.

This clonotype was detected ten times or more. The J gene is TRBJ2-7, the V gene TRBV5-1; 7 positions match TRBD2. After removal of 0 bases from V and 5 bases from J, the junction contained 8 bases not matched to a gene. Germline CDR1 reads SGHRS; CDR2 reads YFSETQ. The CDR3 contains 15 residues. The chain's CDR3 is CASSLGTRRGDEQYF. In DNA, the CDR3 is TGCGCCAGCAGCTTGGGGACTAGGAGAGGGGACGAGCAGTACTTC.

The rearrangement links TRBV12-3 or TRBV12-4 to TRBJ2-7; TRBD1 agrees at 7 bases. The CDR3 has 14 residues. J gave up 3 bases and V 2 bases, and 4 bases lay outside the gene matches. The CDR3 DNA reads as TGTGCCAGCAGTTTAAAGACAGGGCTCTACGAGCAGTACTTC. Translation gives CASSLKTGLYEQYF.

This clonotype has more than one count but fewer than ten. This CDR3 is CSLLGQSNEQFF. In DNA form, the CDR3 reads TGCAGCCTGTTAGGGCAGAGCAATGAGCAGTTCTTC. The V and J genes are TRBV29-1 and TRBJ2-1; D not resolved. V gave up 8 bases and J gave up 6 bases, with 14 bases separating them. The CDR3 contains 12 residues. Germline CDR1 is SQVTM and CDR2 is ANQGSEA.

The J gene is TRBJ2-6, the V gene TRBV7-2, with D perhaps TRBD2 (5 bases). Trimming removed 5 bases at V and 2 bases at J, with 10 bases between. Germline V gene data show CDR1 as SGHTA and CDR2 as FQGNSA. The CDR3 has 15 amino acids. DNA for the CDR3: TGTGCCAGCAGCCGGGGTTGGGCTGGGGCCAACGTCCTGACTTTC. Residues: CASSRGWAGANVLTF.

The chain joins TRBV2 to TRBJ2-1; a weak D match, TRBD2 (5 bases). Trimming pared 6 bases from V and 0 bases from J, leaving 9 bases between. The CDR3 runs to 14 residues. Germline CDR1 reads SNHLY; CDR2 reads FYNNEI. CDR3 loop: CASRDFYSYNEQFF. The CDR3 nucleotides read TGTGCCAGCAGGGACTTTTACTCCTACAATGAGCAGTTCTTC.

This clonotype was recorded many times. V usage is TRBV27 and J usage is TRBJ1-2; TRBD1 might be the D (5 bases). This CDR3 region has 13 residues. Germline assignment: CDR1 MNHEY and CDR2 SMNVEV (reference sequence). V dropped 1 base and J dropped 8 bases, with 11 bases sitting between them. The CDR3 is CASSLLGEGGYTF. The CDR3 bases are TGTGCCAGCAGTTTATTGGGGGAAGGAGGCTACACCTTC.

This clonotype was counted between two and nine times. CDR3 sequence: CATRDAGPYNEQFF. CDR3 DNA: TGTGCCACCAGGGATGCGGGGCCCTACAATGAGCAGTTCTTC. The genes are TRBV24-1 and TRBJ2-1; D might be TRBD2 (6 bases). Germline CDR1 is KGHDR and CDR2 is SFDVKD. V was trimmed by 7 bases and J by 2 bases, leaving 11 bases between them. The CDR3 runs to 14 residues.

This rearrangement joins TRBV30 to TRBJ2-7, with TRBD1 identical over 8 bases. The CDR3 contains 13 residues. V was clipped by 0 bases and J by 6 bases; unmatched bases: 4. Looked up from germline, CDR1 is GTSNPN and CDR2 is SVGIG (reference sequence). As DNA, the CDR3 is TGTGCCTGGAGTGTACTCAGGGGGCTCGAGCAGTACTTC. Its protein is CAWSVLRGLEQYF.

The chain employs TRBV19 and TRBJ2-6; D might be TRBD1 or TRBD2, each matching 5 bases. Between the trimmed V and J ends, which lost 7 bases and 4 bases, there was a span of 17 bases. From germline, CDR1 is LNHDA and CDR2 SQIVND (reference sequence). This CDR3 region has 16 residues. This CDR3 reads CASTGFLGDGANVLTF. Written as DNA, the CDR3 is TGTGCCAGTACGGGGTTCCTAGGGGACGGGGCCAACGTCCTGACTTTC.

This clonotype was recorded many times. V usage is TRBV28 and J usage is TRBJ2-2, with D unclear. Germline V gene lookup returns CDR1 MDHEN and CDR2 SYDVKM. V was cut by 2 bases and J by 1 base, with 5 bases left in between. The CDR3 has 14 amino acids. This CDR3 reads CASSLGQNTGELFF. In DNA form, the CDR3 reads TGTGCCAGCAGTTTAGGGCAGAACACCGGGGAGCTGTTTTTT.